The 2 T cell receptor beta chains reported below all come from one sample, sequenced in a study of blood T cell repertoires in COVID-19. Using immunoSEQ multiplex PCR, the repertoire was profiled, and TCRdb retains in-frame clones only, with some absent. The sample contains about 32,000 clones, approximately 85% of which appear only once. The sequenced sample was peripheral blood. The receptors originated from a man aged 55 to 69 with active or convalescent COVID-19.

This sequence joins TRBV4-3 and TRBJ1-2, with TRBD1 identical over 10 bases. Germline V gene lookup returns CDR1 LGHNA and CDR2 YSLEER. The CDR3 length is 16 residues. J was trimmed by 4 bases and V by 0 bases; bases with no gene match: 5. Written as DNA, the CDR3 is TGCGCCAGCAGCCAAGATAGTGGACAGGGGGTCTATGGCTACACCTTC. Its translation: CASSQDSGQGVYGYTF.

The gene calls are TRBV2 and TRBJ1-1; TRBD1 might be the D (5 bases). CDR1 SNHLY and CDR2 FYNNEI come from the germline V gene. V lost 3 bases and J 0 bases, leaving 11 bases between the germline ends. This CDR3 has 15 residues. This CDR3 reads CASSDGSGMNTEAFF. The CDR3, as DNA: TGTGCCAGCAGTGATGGTTCAGGGATGAACACTGAAGCTTTCTTT.